A single sample is the source of the 14 T cell receptor beta chains below, sequenced in a study of blood T cell repertoires in COVID-19. Repertoires were generated with immunoSEQ multiplex PCR, while TCRdb's copy carries only in-frame clones and drops some. This sample has roughly 180,000 clones, with about 80% found just once. The sequencing sample was made of peripheral blood. All receptors come from a human donor in a cohort sampled during active COVID-19.

This chain uses TRBV4-1 with TRBJ1-1; D ambiguous. V was shortened by 0 bases and J by 1 base, with 9 bases between the two germline ends. The CDR3 has 15 residues. Germline V gives CDR1 MGHRA, CDR2 YSYEKL. CDR3 sequence reads: CASSQDRAGNTEAFF. The CDR3 DNA sequence: TGCGCCAGCAGCCAAGATAGAGCAGGGAACACTGAAGCTTTCTTT.

CDR3 coding DNA: TGCGCCAGCGCCAACGGGGACACCACCGGGGAGCTGTTTTTT. It codes for CASANGDTTGELFF. V usage is TRBV5-1 and J usage is TRBJ2-2, with D possibly being TRBD1 (6 bases). The length of the CDR3 is 14 residues. V was shortened by 7 bases and J by 4 bases, with 14 bases between the two germline ends. Germline loops: CDR1 SGHRS, CDR2 YFSETQ.

The chain uses TRBV29-1 and TRBJ2-5; D gene unclear. V lost 7 bases and J lost 4, with 7 bases in between. This CDR3 spans 10 amino acids. CDR1 and CDR2 (germline): SQVTM, ANQGSEA. The CDR3, as DNA: TGCAGCGCCTCGGGAGAGACCCAGTACTTC. Translating it yields CSASGETQYF.

The J gene is TRBJ2-3, the V gene TRBV2; D gene uncertain. This CDR3 has 14 amino acids. V was cut by 4 bases and J by 2 bases, with 10 bases left in between. Germline V gives CDR1 SNHLY, CDR2 FYNNEI. The CDR3 bases are TGTGCCAGCAGTGGTGCCTACGTCACAGATACGCAGTATTTT. Protein product: CASSGAYVTDTQYF.

This rearrangement joins TRBV5-5 to TRBJ1-3; D may be TRBD1 (6 bases). Germline lookup yields CDR1 SGHKS and CDR2 YYEKEE (reference sequence). Trimming stripped 2 bases from V and 5 bases from J, with 14 bases between. This CDR3 spans 15 amino acids. CDR3 in amino acids: CASSFAGGGRNTIYF. CDR3 in DNA: TGTGCCAGCAGCTTCGCCGGGGGGGGCCGAAACACCATATATTTT.

This chain links TRBV11-1 with TRBJ1-1, with D possibly TRBD1 on 5 matching bases. With 5 bases removed from V and 6 bases from J, the gap between germline ends came to 19 bases. CDR1 and CDR2 (germline): SGHAT, FQDESV (reference sequence). The length of the CDR3 is 15 residues. Written as DNA, the CDR3 is TGTGCCAGCAGCCCAGACCCCCTGACAGACTCTGAAGCTTTCTTT. It translates to CASSPDPLTDSEAFF.

This rearrangement joins TRBV18 to TRBJ2-2, with D possibly matching TRBD2 (5 bases). V was trimmed by 3 bases and J by 6 bases, leaving 14 bases between them. Germline lookup yields CDR1 KGHSH and CDR2 LQKENI. The CDR3 is 15 residues long. The CDR3 loop reads CASSPLAAGPGELFF. The CDR3 nucleotides are TGTGCCAGCTCACCCCTCGCGGCGGGCCCCGGGGAGCTGTTTTTT.

The genes are TRBV5-8 and TRBJ1-1; 7 bases line up with TRBD1. The junction had 10 bases not matched to a gene; V was cut back by 5 bases and J by 0 bases. Germline-derived CDR1 and CDR2 are SGHTS and YDEGEE. This CDR3 has 16 amino acids. The CDR3 bases are TGTGCCAGCAGGGAAGGGGGCTTACTTATGAACACTGAAGCTTTCTTT. It codes for CASREGGLLMNTEAFF.

This chain connects TRBV27 to TRBJ1-5; D uncertain. V lost 6 bases and J 7 bases, leaving 16 bases between the germline ends. This CDR3 contains 14 residues. The germline V gene encodes CDR1 MNHEY and CDR2 SMNVEV (reference sequence). This chain's CDR3 is CASRPGLAGQPQHF. The CDR3 DNA reads as TGTGCCAGCAGACCCGGACTAGCGGGGCAGCCCCAGCATTTT.

V and J are TRBV10-1 and TRBJ2-7, with 7 positions matching TRBD1. The germline gives CDR1 WNHNN, CDR2 SYGVQD (reference sequence). The length of the CDR3 is 13 residues. Trimming cost V 2 bases and J 3 bases; bases outside gene matches: 1. The chain's CDR3 is CASSERTGYEQYF. In nucleotides, the CDR3 is TGCGCCAGCAGTGAGAGGACAGGCTACGAGCAGTACTTC.

The chain uses TRBV9 and TRBJ2-3; 10 nucleotides line up with TRBD2. The CDR3 contains 17 residues. Germline CDR1 reads SGDLS; CDR2 reads YYNGEE. V dropped 0 bases and J dropped 4; count of bases not matched to a gene: 8. The DNA of the CDR3 is TGTGCCAGCAGCGTAGGTGTTAGCGGGGGGCTCGCAGATACGCAGTATTTT. It codes for CASSVGVSGGLADTQYF. Full variable domain (remainder filled in from reference TRBV9 and TRBJ2-3): DSGVTQTPKHLITATGQRVTLRCSPRSGDLSVYWYQQSLDQGLQFLIQYYNGEERAKGNILERFSAQQFPDLHSELNLSSLELGDSALYFCASSVGVSGGLADTQYFGPGTRLTVL.

This clone was observed many times. The V gene is TRBV19, the J gene TRBJ1-4; D unresolved. The CDR3 covers 17 residues. Germline V gene data show CDR1 as LNHDA and CDR2 as SQIVND (reference sequence). V lost 8 bases, J lost 0 bases, and 19 bases lay in between. CDR3 residues: CASHPDGEVTTNEKLFF. The CDR3 DNA reads as TGTGCCAGTCACCCTGACGGGGAGGTTACAACTAATGAAAAACTGTTTTTT. The whole variable domain, remainder taken from reference TRBV19 and TRBJ1-4, is DGGITQSPKYLFRKEGQNVTLSCEQNLNHDAMYWYRQDPGQGLRLIYYSQIVNDFQKGDIAEGYSVSREKKESFPLTVTSAQKNPTAFYLCASHPDGEVTTNEKLFFGSGTQLSVL.

This chain joins TRBV30 and TRBJ1-4; 8 bases are shared with TRBD1. The V and J ends lost 3 bases and 11 bases, in that order; junction bases with no gene match: 5. CDR3 length equals 12 residues. CDR1 and CDR2 from the germline V gene are GTSNPN and SVGIG (reference sequence). The CDR3 nucleotides are TGTGCCTGGAGAGCCACAGGGGGGAAACTGTTTTTT. Its protein is CAWRATGGKLFF. Filled out from reference TRBV30 and TRBJ1-4, the complete variable domain reads SQTIHQWPATLVQPVGSPLSLECTVEGTSNPNLYWYRQAAGRGLQLLFYSVGIGQISSEVPQNLSASRPQDRQFILSSKKLLLSDSGFYLCAWRATGGKLFFGSGTQLSVL.

The chain carries TRBV28 and TRBJ1-2, with D possibly being TRBD1 (5 bases). Germline V gene sequence: CDR1 MDHEN, CDR2 SYDVKM. V was cut by 6 bases and J by 2 bases, with 16 bases left in between. There are 15 residues in the CDR3. The CDR3 spells CASRGGFAQNYGYTF. The DNA of the CDR3 is TGTGCCAGCAGGGGGGGTTTCGCCCAAAACTATGGCTACACCTTC.